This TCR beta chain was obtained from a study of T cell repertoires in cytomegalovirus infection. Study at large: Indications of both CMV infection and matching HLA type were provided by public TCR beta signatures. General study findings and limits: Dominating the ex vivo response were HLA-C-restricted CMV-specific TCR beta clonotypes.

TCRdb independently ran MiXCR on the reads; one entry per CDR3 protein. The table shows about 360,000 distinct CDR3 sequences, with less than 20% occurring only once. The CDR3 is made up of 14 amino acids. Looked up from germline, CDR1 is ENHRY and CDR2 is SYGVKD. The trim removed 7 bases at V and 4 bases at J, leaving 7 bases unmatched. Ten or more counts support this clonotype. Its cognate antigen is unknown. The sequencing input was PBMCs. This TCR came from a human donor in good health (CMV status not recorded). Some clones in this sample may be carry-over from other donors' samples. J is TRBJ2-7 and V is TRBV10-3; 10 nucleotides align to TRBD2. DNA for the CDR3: TGTGCCATCAAAACTAGCGGGAACTATTACGAGCAGTACTTC. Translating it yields CAIKTSGNYYEQYF.